This T cell receptor beta chain was documented in a study of cytomegalovirus exposure and HLA in healthy donors. Looking at the study overall: In a later analysis, it was reported that the roughly 120 validation repertoires had been produced on the same platform as the 550 to 700 repertoires belonging to the first cohort. Study-wide findings and caveats: Researchers catalogued 160 or so TCR beta chains as cytomegalovirus-associated.

A remark on this clone: Its matching antigen is unknown. This same CDR3 is encoded by further DNA sequences in the sample.

Assay: immunoSEQ multiplex PCR; the TCRdb copy retains only in-frame clones and omits some. There are tens of thousands of clones in the sample; around 82% occur only once, and 9% to 14% lies in the top ten. The TCR was taken from a woman aged 18-30 years in good health and CMV-seropositive. Sequencing used PBMCs.

CDR3 loop: CASSVDRSSGNTIYF. The CDR3 DNA is TGTGCCAGCAGCGTAGACCGTAGCTCTGGAAACACCATATATTTT. The chain carries TRBV9 and TRBJ1-3; no reliable D call. V lost 0 bases and J 0 bases, leaving 7 bases between the germline ends. The CDR3 has 15 amino acids. Germline V gene lookup returns CDR1 SGDLS and CDR2 YYNGEE.